The 5 T cell receptor beta chains below all came from one sample that was sequenced in a study of OX40 agonist ivuxolimab in advanced cancers. Assay used: immunoSEQ multiplex PCR; TCRdb lists only in-frame clones, some missing. The table lists under 25,000 clones, roughly 90% of them singletons. This specimen consisted of CD4+ or CD8+ T cells sorted from blood, obtained in a trial of the OX40 agonist ivuxolimab. The receptors stem from an adult with an advanced solid tumor such as melanoma, head and neck, liver or kidney cancer.

J is TRBJ1-6 and V is TRBV4-1; D is unresolved. CDR1 is MGHRA, CDR2 YSYEKL, per germline. V lost 0 bases, J lost 7 bases, and 13 bases lay in between. The CDR3 is 16 residues long. The CDR3 sequence is CASSQELQLINSPLHF. The CDR3 bases are TGCGCCAGCAGCCAAGAACTACAGTTGATCAATTCACCCCTCCACTTT.

The chain employs TRBV6-1 and TRBJ1-2, with TRBD1 matching 7 bases. Germline V gene lookup returns CDR1 MNHNS and CDR2 SASEGT. CDR3 size: 14 residues. V lost 3 bases, J lost 6 bases, and 7 bases stayed unmatched. The CDR3, as DNA: TGTGCCAGCAGTGAGATACAGGGGATAGATGGCTACACCTTC. This sequence encodes CASSEIQGIDGYTF.

The gene calls are TRBV6-4 and TRBJ2-3; 8 bases match TRBD1. V was clipped by 4 bases and J by 4 bases; unmatched bases: 4. Looked up from germline, CDR1 is MRHNA and CDR2 is SNTAGT. CDR3 length equals 14 residues. CDR3 amino acids: CASSVGQGADTQYF. The CDR3 nucleotides read TGTGCCAGCAGTGTCGGACAGGGAGCAGATACGCAGTATTTT.

This sequence joins TRBV27 and TRBJ1-5; D might be TRBD1 (5 bases). Trimming shortened V by 10 bases and J by 0 bases, and 13 bases separated the two germline ends. This CDR3 has 14 residues. Germline CDR1 is MNHEY and CDR2 is SMNVEV (reference sequence). CDR3 amino acids: CATWDQYSNQPQHF. For the CDR3, the DNA is TGTGCCACCTGGGACCAGTATAGCAATCAGCCCCAGCATTTT.

The V gene is TRBV27, the J gene TRBJ1-5, with D unclear. The CDR3 has 14 residues. Germline V lookup: CDR1 MNHEY, CDR2 SMNVEV (reference sequence). The germline V and J ends were trimmed by 3 bases and 6 bases, with 12 bases remaining between them. CDR3 nucleotides: TGTGCCAGCAGTTTCGGCGCGTTCAGTCAGCCCCAGCATTTT. This translates into CASSFGAFSQPQHF.